The 18 T cell receptor beta chains below were found in one sample sequenced in a study of CD8 T cells in Susac syndrome. The RNA input was roughly 0.5 to 1 ug, and it was reverse transcribed with random hexamers. TCRdb fed the immunoSEQ multiplex PCR reads into MiXCR, producing one record per CDR3 protein. Altogether under 200,000 distinct CDR3 sequences are present, approximately 94% being singletons, with the ten largest covering approximately 0.11%. Sequencing was done on a sample of CD4+ T cells from PBMCs. The receptors here all came from a human donor with Susac syndrome.

The chain employs TRBV25-1 and TRBJ2-7; either TRBD1 or TRBD2 may supply D (6 bases each). Germline-derived CDR1 and CDR2 are MGHDK and SYGVNS. The CDR3 has 16 amino acids. The ends were cut back, 4 bases at V and 0 bases at J, with 16 bases in the middle. CDR3 coding DNA: TGTGCCAGCAGTGGTTACAGGGTGGGGGGCTCCTACGAGCAGTACTTC. It yields the protein CASSGYRVGGSYEQYF.

The rearrangement joins TRBV5-4 to TRBJ2-7; 14 positions match TRBD2. This CDR3 contains 15 residues. Germline loops: CDR1 SGHNT, CDR2 YYREEE (reference sequence). Trimming at V came to 4 bases and at J to 6 bases, leaving 6 bases not matched to a gene. The CDR3 sequence is CASSPTSGGGGEQYF. The CDR3, as DNA: TGTGCCAGCAGCCCGACTAGCGGGGGGGGAGGCGAGCAGTACTTC.

The DNA for the CDR3 is TGCGCCAGCAGCTTGACGGGGCAGGACGACACTGAAGCTTTCTTT. It codes for CASSLTGQDDTEAFF. The chain has TRBV5-1 and TRBJ1-1; TRBD1 is a possible D gene (5 bases). Per germline, CDR1 SGHRS and CDR2 YFSETQ. The ends were cut back, 1 base at V and 3 bases at J, with 13 bases in the middle. The CDR3 sequence is 15 residues long.

This chain uses TRBV6-2 or TRBV6-3 with TRBJ2-3, with D possibly being TRBD2 (5 bases). V lost 6 bases and J lost 4, with 17 bases in between. CDR1 is MNHEY, CDR2 SVGEGT, per germline. This CDR3 has 15 residues. The CDR3: CASSPSGVAADTQYF. The CDR3 region has the DNA TGTGCCAGCAGCCCCTCCGGGGTGGCTGCAGATACGCAGTATTTT.

The rearrangement uses TRBV6-4 and TRBJ2-3, with a possible D match to TRBD1 (6 bases). Looked up from germline, CDR1 is MRHNA and CDR2 is SNTAGT. The V end lost 5 bases, the J end lost 5 bases, and 14 bases lay between the germline ends. This CDR3 spans 14 amino acids. CDR3 region: CASSRSQGIDTQYF. The CDR3 DNA follows: TGTGCCAGCAGTCGATCCCAGGGGATAGATACGCAGTATTTT.

Only a few counts were recorded for this clonotype. The chain joins TRBV11-2 to TRBJ1-1, with a possible D match to TRBD1 (6 bases). Germline values: CDR1 SGHAT, CDR2 FQNNGV. The CDR3 contains 14 residues. V lost 4 bases, J lost 6 bases, and 15 bases lay in between. For the CDR3, the DNA is TGTGCCAGCAGCTCCTTAACAGGGACCCCTGAAGCTTTCTTT. Translating gives CASSSLTGTPEAFF.

The chain links TRBV30 to TRBJ1-4; D is possibly TRBD1 (5 bases). V lost 4 bases and J 7 bases, leaving 10 bases between the germline ends. Looked up from germline, CDR1 is GTSNPN and CDR2 is SVGIG (reference sequence). The CDR3 runs to 12 residues. The CDR3 DNA reads as TGTGCCTGGAACTTGGGGGGTGAAAAACTGTTTTTT. It yields the protein CAWNLGGEKLFF.

The chain has TRBV20-1 and TRBJ2-7; 9 bases are shared with TRBD2. The CDR3 consists of 17 residues. Unmatched junction bases numbered 12, after V lost 3 bases and J lost 0 bases. Per germline, CDR1 DFQATT and CDR2 SNEGSKA (reference sequence). In DNA form, the CDR3 reads TGCAGTGCTAGGAGTGCCAGCGGGGGGTCTTACTCCTACGAGCAGTACTTC. The encoded protein is CSARSASGGSYSYEQYF.

The chain carries TRBV9 and TRBJ2-7; 12 bases map to TRBD2. Trimming cost V 1 base and J 2 bases; bases outside gene matches: 4. This CDR3 has 16 residues. CDR1 SGDLS and CDR2 YYNGEE come from the germline V gene. The DNA of the CDR3 is TGTGCCAGCAGCGTACTAGCGGGGGGGCTGCCCTACGAGCAGTACTTC. Translating it yields CASSVLAGGLPYEQYF.

This rearrangement joins TRBV20-1 to TRBJ2-1, with TRBD2 matching over 10 bases. V lost 0 bases to trimming and J lost 6 bases; unmatched junction nucleotides: 5. The CDR3 has 15 residues. CDR1 DFQATT and CDR2 SNEGSKA come from the germline V gene (reference sequence). The CDR3 here is CSARDSGGTINEQFF. CDR3 nucleotides: TGCAGTGCTAGAGATAGCGGGGGGACGATCAATGAGCAGTTCTTC.

The chain links TRBV2 to TRBJ1-4; perhaps TRBD1 as D (6 bases). Trimming took 5 bases from V and 4 from J, leaving 11 bases between them. This CDR3 has 14 residues. Germline V gene lookup returns CDR1 SNHLY and CDR2 FYNNEI. CDR3 loop: CASSYQGLNEKLFF. CDR3 DNA sequence: TGTGCCAGCAGTTACCAGGGGCTTAATGAAAAACTGTTTTTT. The variable domain in full, completed from reference TRBV2 and TRBJ1-4, reads EPEVTQTPSHQVTQMGQEVILRCVPISNHLYFYWYRQILGQKVEFLVSFYNNEISEKSEIFDDQFSVERPDGSNFTLKIRSTKLEDSAMYFCASSYQGLNEKLFFGSGTQLSVL.

This sequence joins TRBV9 and TRBJ1-4; D is unresolved. V lost 3 bases to trimming and J lost 3 bases, with 6 bases between them. From germline, CDR1 is SGDLS and CDR2 YYNGEE. CDR3 length: 13 amino acids. DNA for the CDR3: TGTGCCAGCAGCGAACAGCCTAATGAAAAACTGTTTTTT. As protein: CASSEQPNEKLFF.

The gene calls are TRBV18 and TRBJ2-1; 8 bases are a match to TRBD1. CDR1 and CDR2 from the germline V gene are KGHSH and LQKENI. This CDR3 has 16 amino acids. Losses at the gene ends were 3 bases for V and 6 bases for J; bases not matched to a gene: 10. The CDR3 coding sequence is TGTGCCAGCTCACCGCAAATGGGGGACAGGTTCAATGAGCAGTTCTTC. This encodes CASSPQMGDRFNEQFF.

The chain has TRBV7-2 and TRBJ1-2; D ambiguous. This CDR3 comprises 13 residues. The germline V gene encodes CDR1 SGHTA and CDR2 FQGNSA. V gave up 3 bases and J gave up 8 bases, with 13 bases separating them. The DNA of the CDR3 is TGTGCCAGCAGCTTTGTAGGGCCCGGCGGCTACACCTTC. Amino acids: CASSFVGPGGYTF.

This sequence joins TRBV20-1 and TRBJ2-3; unclear D gene. CDR3 length: 10 amino acids. CDR1 is DFQATT and CDR2 is SNEGSKA in the germline V gene (reference sequence). The CDR3 here is CSGELSTQYF. CDR3 DNA: TGCAGCGGAGAGTTGAGTACGCAGTATTTT.

The V call is TRBV5-1, the J call TRBJ2-5, with 7 bases that match TRBD1. CDR1 SGHRS and CDR2 YFSETQ come from the germline V gene. The CDR3 length is 15 residues. The J segment lost 1 base and the V segment lost 0 bases, leaving 3 bases of the junction unmatched. The CDR3, as DNA: TGCGCCAGCAGCTTGGCGGGACAGTCCCAAGAGACCCAGTACTTC. The encoded protein is CASSLAGQSQETQYF.

The CDR3 nucleotides are TGTGCCAGCTCACCCCGACAGTTTGAAGCTTTCTTT. This translates into CASSPRQFEAFF. This sequence joins TRBV18 and TRBJ1-1; TRBD1 might be the D (5 bases). Germline lookup yields CDR1 KGHSH and CDR2 LQKENI. CDR3 length: 12 residues. Trimming pared 3 bases from V and 7 bases from J, leaving 9 bases between.

This sequence joins TRBV29-1 and TRBJ2-6; D is uncertain. This CDR3 comprises 12 residues. Trimming cost V 5 bases and J 2 bases, with 4 bases left between them. Germline V lookup: CDR1 SQVTM, CDR2 ANQGSEA. The CDR3: CSVTAGANVLTF. DNA of the CDR3: TGCAGCGTTACAGCTGGGGCCAACGTCCTGACTTTC.